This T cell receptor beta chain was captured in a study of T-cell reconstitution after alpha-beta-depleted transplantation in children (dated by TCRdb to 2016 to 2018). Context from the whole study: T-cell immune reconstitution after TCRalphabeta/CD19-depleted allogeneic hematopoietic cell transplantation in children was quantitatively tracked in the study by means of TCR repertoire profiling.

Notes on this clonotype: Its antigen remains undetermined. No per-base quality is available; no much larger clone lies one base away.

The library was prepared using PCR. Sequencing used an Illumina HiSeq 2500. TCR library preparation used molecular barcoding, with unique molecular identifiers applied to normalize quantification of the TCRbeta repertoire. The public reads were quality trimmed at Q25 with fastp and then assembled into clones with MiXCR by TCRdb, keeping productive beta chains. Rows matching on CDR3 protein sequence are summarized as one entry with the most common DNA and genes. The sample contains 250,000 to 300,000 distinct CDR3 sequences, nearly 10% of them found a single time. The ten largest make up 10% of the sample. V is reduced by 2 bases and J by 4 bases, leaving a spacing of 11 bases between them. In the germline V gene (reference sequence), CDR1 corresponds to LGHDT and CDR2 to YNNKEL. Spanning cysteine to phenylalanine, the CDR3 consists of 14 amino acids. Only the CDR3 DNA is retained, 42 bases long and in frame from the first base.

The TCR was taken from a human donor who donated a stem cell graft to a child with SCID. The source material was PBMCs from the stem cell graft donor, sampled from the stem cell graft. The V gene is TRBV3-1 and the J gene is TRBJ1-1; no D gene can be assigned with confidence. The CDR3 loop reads CASSQTNRGTEAFF. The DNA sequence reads TGTGCCAGCAGCCAAACAAACAGAGGCACTGAAGCTTTCTTT.